The source of this T cell receptor (beta chain) is a study of T cells after posttransplantation cyclophosphamide. General study findings and limits: Donor CD8+ memory clones often dominated recipient blood repertoires at later times. Skin or GI-infiltrating T cells shared few TRB sequences with blood. Recipient CMV seropositivity and CMV reactivation strongly tracked TRB clonality.

Treatment was busulfan-fludarabine conditioning, a marrow graft, and cyclophosphamide on days +3 and +4. For this clone: What it binds is unknown.

Trimming removed 5 bases at V and 7 bases at J, with 18 bases between. The CDR3 loop spans 15 amino acids. Germline V CDR1 and CDR2: LNHNV, YYDKDF (reference sequence). Clones were sequenced by immunoSEQ multiplex PCR, and TCRdb holds only the in-frame ones, with some missing. The sample lists 15,000 to 20,000 clones, 65% to 75% occurring once. The sequence came from a male patient younger than 45 who received an allogeneic stem cell transplant from a related donor, was CMV-positive, and had acute GVHD only. Some T cells may be graft donor cells. This chain uses TRBV15 with TRBJ2-1; D unresolved. Sequencing used PBMCs, obtained after an allogeneic stem cell transplant with post-transplant cyclophosphamide. Here the CDR3 DNA reads TGTGCCACCAGCTCACAAAGTGGGCCGTGGAATGAGCAGTTCTTC. Protein: CATSSQSGPWNEQFF.